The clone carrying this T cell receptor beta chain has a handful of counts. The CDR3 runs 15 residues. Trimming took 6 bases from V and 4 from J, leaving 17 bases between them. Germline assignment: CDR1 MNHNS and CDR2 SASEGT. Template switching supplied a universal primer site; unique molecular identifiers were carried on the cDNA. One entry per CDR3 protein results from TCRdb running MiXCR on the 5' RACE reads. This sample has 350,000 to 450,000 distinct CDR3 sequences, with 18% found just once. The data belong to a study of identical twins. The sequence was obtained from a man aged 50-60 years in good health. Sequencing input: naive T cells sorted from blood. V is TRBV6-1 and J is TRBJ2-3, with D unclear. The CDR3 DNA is TGTGCCAGCAGCCGTAGAGAATTGTCTGCAGATACGCAGTATTTT. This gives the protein CASSRRELSADTQYF.